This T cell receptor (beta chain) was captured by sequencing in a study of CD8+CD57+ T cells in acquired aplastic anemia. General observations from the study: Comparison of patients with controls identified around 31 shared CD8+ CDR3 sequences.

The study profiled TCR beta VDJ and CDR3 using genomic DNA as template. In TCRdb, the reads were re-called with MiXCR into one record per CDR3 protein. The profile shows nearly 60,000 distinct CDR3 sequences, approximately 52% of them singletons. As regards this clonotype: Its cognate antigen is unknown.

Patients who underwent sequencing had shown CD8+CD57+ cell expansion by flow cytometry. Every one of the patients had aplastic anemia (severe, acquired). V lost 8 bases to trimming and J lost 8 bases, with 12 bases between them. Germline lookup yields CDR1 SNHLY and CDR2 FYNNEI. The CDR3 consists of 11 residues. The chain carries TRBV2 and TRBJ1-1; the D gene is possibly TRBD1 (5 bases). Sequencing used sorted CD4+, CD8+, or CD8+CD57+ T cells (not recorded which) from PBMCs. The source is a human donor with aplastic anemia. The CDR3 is CASLRGREAFF. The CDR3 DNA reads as TGTGCCAGCCTAAGGGGCAGGGAAGCTTTCTTT.